These T cell receptor beta chains were read from a single sample in a study of T cells in Graves' hyperthyroidism and ophthalmopathy. TCRdb reprocessed the multiplex PCR reads via MiXCR and lists one record per CDR3 protein. The repertoire holds 150,000 to 200,000 distinct CDR3 sequences, over 7.5% seen once, with roughly a fifth in the top ten. The sample taken for sequencing was blood. Receptor source: a woman aged 18-29 years with Graves' hyperthyroidism that later progressed to Graves' ophthalmopathy. Each CDR3 is given with its conserved first and last residue. Each record gives: clone size, V gene, D gene, J gene, CDR3 DNA, CDR3 protein. D genes are given only for firm matches. Clone size, where shown, is once, few, many, or a class for clones that have expanded.

clone_size: many; v_call: TRBV2; d_call: -; j_call: TRBJ2-7; cdr3_nt: TGTGCCAGCAGTGAAGAACACCAGGACGAGCAGTACTTC; cdr3_aa: CASSEEHQDEQYF
clone_size: -; v_call: TRBV4-1; d_call: TRBD2; j_call: TRBJ2-3; cdr3_nt: TGCGCCAGCAGCCTTCTCCCGTTGGGTAGCGGGAGAGAGGCAGATACGCAGTATTTT; cdr3_aa: CASSLLPLGSGREADTQYF
clone_size: many; v_call: TRBV6-4; d_call: TRBD1; j_call: TRBJ2-6; cdr3_nt: TGTGCCAGCAGTGAGGACAGGGGGGCCAACGTCCTGACTTTC; cdr3_aa: CASSEDRGANVLTF
clone_size: many; v_call: TRBV25-1; d_call: -; j_call: TRBJ1-6; cdr3_nt: TGTGCCAGCAAAGACCCATTAGGGACCTATAATTCACCCCTCCACTTT; cdr3_aa: CASKDPLGTYNSPLHF
clone_size: many; v_call: TRBV28; d_call: -; j_call: TRBJ1-5; cdr3_nt: TGTGCCAGCAGTTCTACACCTCGACAGTACTTCAATCAGCCCCAGCATTTT; cdr3_aa: CASSSTPRQYFNQPQHF
clone_size: many; v_call: TRBV9; d_call: TRBD1; j_call: TRBJ1-3; cdr3_nt: TGTGCCAGCAGCCTGAAACCGGGACAGGGCTCTGGAAACACCATATATTTT; cdr3_aa: CASSLKPGQGSGNTIYF
clone_size: many; v_call: TRBV20-1; d_call: -; j_call: TRBJ2-7; cdr3_nt: TGCAGTGCTAGAAAAATCGGAGTCCGCTACGAGCAGTACTTC; cdr3_aa: CSARKIGVRYEQYF
clone_size: -; v_call: TRBV5-1; d_call: TRBD1; j_call: TRBJ2-3; cdr3_nt: TGCGCCAGCAGCTTACGAGGGGGCTGGGGGTCCTCTGACACAGATACGCAGTATTTT; cdr3_aa: CASSLRGGWGSSDTDTQYF
clone_size: few; v_call: TRBV19; d_call: -; j_call: TRBJ2-5; cdr3_nt: TGTGCCAGTAGTATATCCAGGGAGGAGACCCAGTACTTC; cdr3_aa: CASSISREETQYF
clone_size: -; v_call: TRBV4-1; d_call: TRBD2; j_call: TRBJ2-1; cdr3_nt: TGCGCCAGCAGCCCCCTTGGGAGGGGTTGGGAGCAGTTCTTC; cdr3_aa: CASSPLGRGWEQFF
clone_size: -; v_call: TRBV6-4; d_call: TRBD2; j_call: TRBJ2-1; cdr3_nt: TGTGCCAGCAGTGGAACTACTAGCGGGAGGGCCGTTGAGCAGTTCTTC; cdr3_aa: CASSGTTSGRAVEQFF
clone_size: -; v_call: TRBV29-1; d_call: -; j_call: TRBJ2-7; cdr3_nt: TGCAGCGGCGGGACCGCTACCGGTGGAGAGCAGTACTTC; cdr3_aa: CSGGTATGGEQYF
clone_size: many; v_call: TRBV7-9; d_call: TRBD2; j_call: TRBJ2-1; cdr3_nt: TGTGCCAGCAGCTTAACTAGCGGGAGTTTCGATGAGCAGTTCTTC; cdr3_aa: CASSLTSGSFDEQFF
clone_size: many; v_call: TRBV6-1; d_call: TRBD1; j_call: TRBJ1-3; cdr3_nt: TGTGCCAGCAGTGCCGGGGACAGGGGCTCTGGAAACACCATATATTTT; cdr3_aa: CASSAGDRGSGNTIYF
clone_size: few; v_call: TRBV19; d_call: -; j_call: TRBJ2-7; cdr3_nt: TGTGCCAGTAGCGAAGCCTTCAGGGAGACCTACGAGCAGTACTTC; cdr3_aa: CASSEAFRETYEQYF
clone_size: many; v_call: TRBV3-1; d_call: TRBD2; j_call: TRBJ2-3; cdr3_nt: TGTGCCAGCAGCCAAGGAGGACTAGCGGGAGCAGATACGCAGTATTTT; cdr3_aa: CASSQGGLAGADTQYF
clone_size: many; v_call: TRBV6-5; d_call: -; j_call: TRBJ1-1; cdr3_nt: TGTGCCAGCAGTTACTTGGGGGCATCAGCTTTCTTT; cdr3_aa: CASSYLGASAFF
clone_size: -; v_call: TRBV4-1; d_call: TRBD2; j_call: TRBJ2-3; cdr3_nt: TGCGCCAGCAGCTCTTCCGGGACTAGCGCAGATACGCAGTATTTT; cdr3_aa: CASSSSGTSADTQYF
clone_size: many; v_call: TRBV7-8; d_call: -; j_call: TRBJ1-2; cdr3_nt: TGTGCCAGCAGCTCCGACAGAGTCGGCTACACCTTC; cdr3_aa: CASSSDRVGYTF
clone_size: many; v_call: TRBV18; d_call: -; j_call: TRBJ1-4; cdr3_nt: TGTGCCAGCTCACCCTTTGCCCGGGGTAATGAAAAACTGTTTTTT; cdr3_aa: CASSPFARGNEKLFF
clone_size: few; v_call: TRBV18; d_call: -; j_call: TRBJ1-6; cdr3_nt: TGTGCCAGCTCACCATCCCCTCTATCGTCCTATAATTCACCCCTCCACTTT; cdr3_aa: CASSPSPLSSYNSPLHF
clone_size: many; v_call: TRBV6-1; d_call: TRBD2; j_call: TRBJ2-3; cdr3_nt: TGTGCCAGCAGTTACGGGATCACTAGCGGGGGAACAGATACGCAGTATTTT; cdr3_aa: CASSYGITSGGTDTQYF